The T cell receptor (beta chain) under discussion was sequenced for a study of spatial heterogeneity in lung cancer. Study overall: Among detected sequences, beta-chain ones consistently exceeded alpha-chain ones in number.

Time point reported: sample taken at primary tumor resection. No cells were sorted before sequencing. The whole RNA sequenced was extracted from tumor, nontumor lung or frozen PBMC. Note on this clonotype: No antigen is known for it. A much larger clone differs from this one at a single base, so this may be a read error.

TCRdb passed the 5' RACE reads through MiXCR, listing each CDR3 protein once. The table shows approximately 7,000 distinct CDR3 sequences, with around 3% occurring only once. The study, taken as a whole, reports: Estimated TCR-seq coverage of tumor T cells was only about 7% for alpha chains. For beta chains, the corresponding estimate was approximately 13%. Counts that tracked tumor mutation counts were those of expanded intratumoral alpha and beta TCRs.

The CDR3 covers 15 residues. Germline CDR1 SGHRS, CDR2 YFSETQ. J is TRBJ2-3 and V is TRBV5-1, with 9 bases that match TRBD1. This specimen was lung tumor tissue, taken at surgery. The sequence was obtained from a male donor with early-stage non-small cell lung cancer. The DNA of the CDR3 is TGCGCCAGCAGTCCGGGGACAGGGTGCACAGATGCGCAGTATTTT. Translation: CASSPGTGCTDAQYF.